Following are 2 T cell receptor beta chains from one sample sequenced in a study of cytomegalovirus exposure and HLA in healthy donors. The PCR was carried out with 60 Vbeta primers and 13 Jbeta primers. Profiled with immunoSEQ multiplex PCR; TCRdb holds only in-frame clones, not every one. This table has 150,000 to 200,000 clones, about 78% appearing once. The sample was PBMCs. The origin of the receptors is a woman in her forties or fifties in good health and CMV-seropositive.

The V gene is TRBV19, the J gene TRBJ1-1, with 7 bases lining up with TRBD1. The V segment lost 7 bases and the J segment 3 bases; nucleotides outside the gene matches: 8. The CDR3 has 14 amino acids. The germline V gene encodes CDR1 LNHDA and CDR2 SQIVND (reference sequence). CDR3 sequence reads: CASKLTGVDTEAFF. DNA of the CDR3: TGTGCCAGTAAACTCACAGGGGTGGACACTGAAGCTTTCTTT.

The CDR3 sequence is CASSLGSYSNQPQHF. In nucleotides, the CDR3 is TGTGCCAGCAGCTTAGGGAGTTATAGCAATCAGCCCCAGCATTTT. The rearrangement uses TRBV11-2 and TRBJ1-5; D remains ambiguous. Germline V gives CDR1 SGHAT, CDR2 FQNNGV. Between the trimmed V and J ends, which lost 1 base and 0 bases, there was a span of 7 bases. The CDR3 contains 15 residues.